The present T cell receptor (beta chain) was sequenced within a study of Tregs in tolerant kidney transplant recipients (dated by TCRdb to about 2019). Study-wide context: Before combined kidney and bone marrow transplantation, this study identified donor-specific regulatory T cells using TCRbeta sequencing and then followed those same cells after transplant.

The sample's time point label, in plain terms: 6 months after combined kidney and bone marrow transplant. The transplants used related donors with nonmyeloablative bone marrow transplantation, and mixed chimerism in the human trials was transient. Thawed PBMCs were FACS-sorted into unstimulated Tregs (CD4+CD25+CD127-), CD4+ non-Tregs (CD4+CD25-), CD4 cells and CD8 cells. Patients were a few combined kidney and bone marrow transplant recipients from the ITN036ST trial, and only these trial subjects had samples available. Healthy control blood was processed to PBMCs with a Ficoll density gradient and then cryopreserved, whereas patient PBMCs were collected both before and after transplant. Deletion took 2 bases off V and 5 bases off J, with a span of 12 bases between the germline ends. The CDR3 runs 14 residues from the cysteine to the phenylalanine. CDR3 DNA only is kept here, 42 bases in frame from base 1. As encoded in the germline V gene, CDR1 is MNHEY while CDR2 is SVGAGI.

Details on this clone: Its recognized antigen is unknown. No quality values exist for individual bases; no much larger clone is one base distant.

General conclusions and limits of the study: Donor-specific Treg expansion exceeded global Treg expansion in tolerant patients, suggesting antigen-driven rather than nonspecific expansion. Expanding Tregs with activated donor B cells appeared to identify the most biologically relevant and donor-specific TCRbeta repertoire. The study was constrained by small patient numbers, and validation of the findings is required in larger populations and under other immunosuppression protocols. Because the PCR primers were changed over time for some patients, nucleotide-level comparison could not be performed across the samples from those patients. Biological reproducibility was not directly addressed, though technical replication error appeared minimal.

For TCRbeta CDR3 sequencing, genomic DNA was extracted from sorted cells using the QIAGEN DNeasy Blood and Tissue Kit. High-throughput TCRbeta CDR3 sequencing, including PCR amplification with bias correction and internal controls, was performed commercially through immunoSEQ. The original methods were these. A unique productive TCRbeta sequence was defined by the CDR3 nucleotide sequence when primers matched, and otherwise by the CDR3 amino acid sequence together with the Vbeta and Jbeta genes. To correct sorting error, sequences shared between sorted populations at a frequency ratio of 2:1 or less were removed; the rest were assigned to the higher population. A sequence was defined as donor-reactive if the sequence was expanded at least 5-fold in CFSE-low cells compared with unstimulated cells and had a frequency of at least 0.01% in CFSE-low cells. Repertoire divergence was quantified by Jensen-Shannon divergence calculated from the top 100 TCRbeta sequences ranked by frequency. For any sample with multiple sequencing runs, sorting error was corrected in each run separately before the runs were pooled. Sourced from immuneACCESS, this table was stored by TCRdb with only in-frame sequences that have V and J called. A share of the clones is absent; for the studies checked, an unresolved V gene accounts for under half, and the remainder has no known explanation. From that table come the V and J calls and clone size; the DNA was used to work out D and trimming. The sample profile shows about 21,000 clones; about 84% of them were found once. 25% of the sample goes to the ten largest clones.

Recombination joined TRBV6-5 with TRBJ2-5; the D gene is perhaps TRBD1, from 5 matching bases. Sequencing used CD8+ T cells from blood (PBMCs), obtained 6 months after the transplant. The sequence came from a human patient who received a combined kidney and bone marrow transplant. In transplant recipients, some T cells may be of donor rather than host origin. The nucleotide sequence reads as follows: TGTGCCAGCAGTTACACCGGACAATGGGAGACCCAGTACTTC. This encodes CASSYTGQWETQYF.